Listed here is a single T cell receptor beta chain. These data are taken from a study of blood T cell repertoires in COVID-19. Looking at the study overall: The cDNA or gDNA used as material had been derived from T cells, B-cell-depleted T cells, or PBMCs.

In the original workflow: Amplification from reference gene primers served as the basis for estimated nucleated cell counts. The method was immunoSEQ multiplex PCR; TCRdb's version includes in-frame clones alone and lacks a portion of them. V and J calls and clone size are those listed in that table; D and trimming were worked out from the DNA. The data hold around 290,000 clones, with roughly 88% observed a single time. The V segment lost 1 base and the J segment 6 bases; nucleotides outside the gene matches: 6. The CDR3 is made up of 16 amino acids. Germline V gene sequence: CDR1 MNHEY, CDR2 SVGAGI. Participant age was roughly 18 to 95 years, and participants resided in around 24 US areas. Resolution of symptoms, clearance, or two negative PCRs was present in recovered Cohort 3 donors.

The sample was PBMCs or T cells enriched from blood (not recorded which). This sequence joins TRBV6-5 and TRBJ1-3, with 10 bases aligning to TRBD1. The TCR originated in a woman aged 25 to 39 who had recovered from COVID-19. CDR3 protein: CASSYWDRGYQNTIYF. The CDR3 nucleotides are TGTGCCAGCAGTTACTGGGACAGGGGATACCAAAACACCATATATTTT.